A single sample gave rise to the 32 T cell receptor beta chains below, sequenced in a study of T cell changes during pregnancy in multiple sclerosis. Measured with immunoSEQ multiplex PCR; TCRdb has only the in-frame clones, and not every one. The data contain about 110,000 clones, approximately 93% of them singletons. The sequencing here drew on peripheral blood, taken after pregnancy. The receptors come from a female donor with multiple sclerosis, enrolled in a pregnancy study.

J is TRBJ2-3 and V is TRBV2; TRBD2 matches 7 bases. Trimming cost V 4 bases and J 0 bases; bases outside gene matches: 7. The CDR3 loop spans 16 amino acids. CDR1 is SNHLY, CDR2 FYNNEI, per germline. CDR3 amino acids: CASSAMGLTSTDTQYF. For the CDR3, the DNA is TGTGCCAGCAGTGCAATGGGACTAACTAGCACAGATACGCAGTATTTT. Drawing the rest from reference TRBV2 and TRBJ2-3, the complete variable domain is EPEVTQTPSHQVTQMGQEVILRCVPISNHLYFYWYRQILGQKVEFLVSFYNNEISEKSEIFDDQFSVERPDGSNFTLKIRSTKLEDSAMYFCASSAMGLTSTDTQYFGPGTRLTVL.

The chain uses TRBV5-1 and TRBJ2-5; the D gene is possibly TRBD1 (6 bases). The J call may be in error: the DNA end matches TRBJ2-7 better. Per germline, CDR1 SGHRS and CDR2 YFSETQ. The CDR3 spans 13 residues. The CDR3 here is CASSLDRAYEQYF. CDR3 nucleotide sequence: TGCGCCAGCAGCTTGGACAGGGCCTACGAGCAGTACTTC.

The chain uses TRBV6-1 and TRBJ1-4, with 8 bases that match TRBD1. The V and J ends lost 5 bases and 5 bases, in that order; junction bases with no gene match: 4. The CDR3 is made up of 14 amino acids. Germline CDR1 and CDR2: MNHNS and SASEGT. This chain's CDR3 is CASSSDRVNEKLFF. CDR3 bases: TGTGCCAGCAGTTCGGACAGGGTAAATGAAAAACTGTTTTTT.

The chain carries TRBV6-5 and TRBJ1-5; D is unresolved. There are 15 residues in the CDR3. CDR1 is MNHEY and CDR2 is SVGAGI in the germline V gene. V gave up 6 bases and J gave up 3 bases, with 15 bases separating them. The CDR3 DNA sequence: TGTGCCAGCAGGGAAAGCGGAAGCCTCAATCAGCCCCAGCATTTT. As protein: CASRESGSLNQPQHF.

Comments on this clone: Germline is not matched at one junction end, which may reflect a read error. V gene TRBV7-7 combines with J gene TRBJ2-1; 9 bases match TRBD1. CDR3 length equals 14 residues. The germline V gene encodes CDR1 SSHAT and CDR2 FNYEAQ (reference sequence). DNA of the CDR3: TGTGCTAGCAGCTTAGACAGGGGGGACAATGAGCAGTTCTTC. It translates to CASSLDRGDNEQFF.

The chain combines TRBV9 with TRBJ2-1; D ambiguous. CDR1 SGDLS and CDR2 YYNGEE come from the germline V gene. The V end was cut by 0 bases, the J end by 4 bases, with 11 bases between. CDR3 length: 15 amino acids. DNA of the CDR3: TGTGCCAGCAGCGTAGTAACGGGTGGATACAATGAGCAGTTCTTC. Translated: CASSVVTGGYNEQFF.

The rearrangement joins TRBV5-1 to TRBJ1-5; D not resolved. Germline assignment: CDR1 SGHRS and CDR2 YFSETQ. The V gene lost 5 bases and the J gene lost 0 bases, with 6 bases spanning the gap. The CDR3 is 13 residues long. CDR3 in amino acids: CASRGDSNQPQHF. CDR3 DNA sequence: TGCGCCAGCAGGGGAGATAGCAATCAGCCCCAGCATTTT.

V usage is TRBV15 and J usage is TRBJ2-6; D perhaps matches TRBD2 (5 bases). V was shortened by 0 bases and J by 1 base, with 13 bases between the two germline ends. In germline, CDR1 is LNHNV, CDR2 YYDKDF (reference sequence). There are 18 residues in the CDR3. CDR3 loop: CATSRDQTEASGANVLTF. CDR3 nucleotides: TGTGCCACCAGCAGAGATCAAACGGAGGCTTCTGGGGCCAACGTCCTGACTTTC.

The chain couples TRBV5-1 to TRBJ2-3, with 8 bases that match TRBD2. The J segment lost 1 base and the V segment lost 1 base, leaving 2 bases of the junction unmatched. The CDR3 is 15 residues long. The germline CDR1 and CDR2 sequences are SGHRS and YFSETQ. For the CDR3, the DNA is TGCGCCAGCAGCTTGTACGGGGGGGGCACAGATACGCAGTATTTT. Translation gives CASSLYGGGTDTQYF.

This rearrangement joins TRBV6-4 to TRBJ1-3, with 9 positions matching TRBD1. J was trimmed by 0 bases and V by 2 bases; bases with no gene match: 2. This CDR3 comprises 16 residues. Germline values: CDR1 MRHNA, CDR2 SNTAGT. CDR3 region: CASSDPTGGSGNTIYF. The CDR3 DNA reads TGTGCCAGCAGTGACCCGACAGGGGGCTCTGGAAACACCATATATTTT.

The V call is TRBV5-1, the J call TRBJ2-2, with D possibly matching TRBD2 (5 bases). Germline CDR1 and CDR2: SGHRS and YFSETQ. The CDR3 is made up of 15 amino acids. Trimming took 9 bases from V and 3 from J, leaving 18 bases between them. The CDR3 DNA reads as TGCGCCACCAACTTCGGGGAGTCCCACACCGGGGAGCTGTTTTTT. It specifies CATNFGESHTGELFF.

V and J are TRBV5-1 and TRBJ2-2; 7 bases map to TRBD2. The CDR3 contains 15 residues. V lost 4 bases to trimming and J lost 3 bases; unmatched junction nucleotides: 6. Germline CDR1 and CDR2: SGHRS and YFSETQ. As DNA, the CDR3 is TGCGCCAGCAGCCCCAGCGGGACTGACACCGGGGAGCTGTTTTTT. Its protein product is CASSPSGTDTGELFF.

The chain combines TRBV7-9 with TRBJ1-5, with D perhaps matching TRBD1 (6 bases). This CDR3 is 14 amino acids long. The V and J ends lost 5 bases and 4 bases respectively, with 12 bases between them. Germline CDR1 is SEHNR and CDR2 is FQNEAQ (reference sequence). CDR3 DNA: TGTGCCAGCAGCCCCGGACAGCCAAATCAGCCCCAGCATTTT. Translation gives CASSPGQPNQPQHF.

This rearrangement joins TRBV7-9 to TRBJ1-6, with D tentatively TRBD1 (6 bases). CDR1 and CDR2 (germline): SEHNR, FQNEAQ (reference sequence). Trimming left V 5 bases short and J 9 bases short, with 20 bases between. The CDR3 consists of 16 residues. CDR3 loop: CASSHSRGPFGSPLHF. CDR3 in DNA: TGTGCCAGCAGCCACTCCAGGGGCCCGTTTGGTTCACCCCTCCACTTT.

The chain employs TRBV25-1 and TRBJ2-3; 13 nucleotides match TRBD2. After removal of 5 bases from V and 3 bases from J, the junction contained 5 bases not matched to a gene. The CDR3 spans 16 residues. Germline CDR1 MGHDK, CDR2 SYGVNS. The DNA for the CDR3 is TGTGCCAGCAGTAGAACTAGCGGGGGGGCTACAGATACGCAGTATTTT. Translated, it gives CASSRTSGGATDTQYF.

The V and J genes are TRBV7-6 and TRBJ2-1, with TRBD2 identical over 13 bases. This CDR3 contains 16 residues. Per the germline V gene, CDR1 is SGHVS and CDR2 is FNYEAQ. With V trimmed by 4 bases and J by 10 bases, 10 bases remained unmatched. In nucleotides, the CDR3 is TGTGCCAGCAGCTCCACCACTAGCGGGGGGGCTTTGGAGCAGTTCTTC. It is translated as CASSSTTSGGALEQFF.

The chain has TRBV6-1 and TRBJ1-3; 7 bases agree with TRBD1. CDR3 length: 15 amino acids. Trimming took 5 bases from V and 3 from J; bases not matched to a gene: 7. From germline, CDR1 is MNHNS and CDR2 SASEGT. For the CDR3, the DNA is TGTGCCAGCAGTCCCTCTGACAGGGTTGGAAACACCATATATTTT. Translated, it gives CASSPSDRVGNTIYF.

J is TRBJ2-3 and V is TRBV4-1; the match to TRBD2 covers 10 bases. The germline V gene encodes CDR1 MGHRA and CDR2 YSYEKL. This CDR3 is 15 amino acids long. V lost 1 base and J lost 6; bases outside the gene matches: 4. The CDR3 nucleotides are TGCGCCAGCAGCCAAGGACTAGCGGGCAGCGATACGCAGTATTTT. It is translated as CASSQGLAGSDTQYF.

V gene TRBV13 combines with J gene TRBJ1-1, with no clear D. V gave up 4 bases and J gave up 5 bases, with 14 bases separating them. The CDR3 sequence is 14 residues long. The germline V gene has CDR1 PRHDT and CDR2 FYEKMQ (reference sequence). CDR3 sequence (DNA): TGTGCCAGCAGCTCATTGGACTTTTTGACTGAAGCTTTCTTT. Its protein product is CASSSLDFLTEAFF.

This chain connects TRBV10-3 to TRBJ1-1, with TRBD1 identical over 7 bases. CDR3 length equals 13 residues. Trimming removed 0 bases from V and 7 bases from J; junction bases left unmatched: 2. Germline assignment: CDR1 ENHRY and CDR2 SYGVKD. CDR3 residues: CAISESTGFEAFF. The CDR3 region has the DNA TGTGCCATCAGTGAGTCGACAGGGTTTGAAGCTTTCTTT.

This clone was observed once. The chain is built from TRBV9 and TRBJ1-4; 8 bases are a match to TRBD1. Germline V gene data show CDR1 as SGDLS and CDR2 as YYNGEE. Trimming removed 2 bases from V and 8 bases from J; junction bases left unmatched: 5. The CDR3 contains 14 residues. CDR3 bases: TGTGCCAGCAGCGTCGACAGGGGTGGAGAAAAACTGTTTTTT. This codes for CASSVDRGGEKLFF.

This clone was seen a few times. This sequence joins TRBV2 and TRBJ2-1; tentative D call: TRBD2 (6 bases). Between the trimmed V and J ends, which lost 5 bases and 7 bases, there was a span of 15 bases. Per germline, CDR1 SNHLY and CDR2 FYNNEI. The CDR3 is made up of 14 amino acids. CDR3 DNA: TGTGCCAGCAGTTTGGCACTGGAGGGGAATGAGCAGTTCTTC. Its protein is CASSLALEGNEQFF.

J is TRBJ2-7 and V is TRBV6-1, with 7 bases identical to TRBD1. Germline trimming cut 4 bases from V and 0 bases from J; bases unmatched to any gene: 3. The CDR3 loop spans 14 amino acids. Germline V gene sequence: CDR1 MNHNS, CDR2 SASEGT. The CDR3 protein is CASSVGQSSYEQYF. The CDR3 DNA follows: TGTGCCAGCAGTGTGGGACAGAGCTCCTACGAGCAGTACTTC.

This clone has just one count. The V and J genes are TRBV21-1 and TRBJ2-2; no DNA check was done on the table's D call, TRBD2. TRBV21-1 is tagged as a pseudogene. The CDR3 has 14 residues. CDR3 DNA: TGTGCCAGCGGCTCGGCGGAAGACACCGGGGAGCTGTTTTTT. Translated, it gives CASGSAEDTGELFF.

The chain is built from TRBV7-2 and TRBJ2-2; TRBD2 matches at 9 bases. The CDR3 sequence is 16 residues long. V lost 8 bases to trimming and J lost 1 base; unmatched junction nucleotides: 8. CDR1 and CDR2 from the germline V gene are SGHTA and FQGNSA. The CDR3 sequence is CASPRGRGGNTGELFF. The CDR3 DNA sequence: TGTGCCAGCCCACGGGGGCGGGGGGGGAACACCGGGGAGCTGTTTTTT.

The rearrangement joins TRBV27 to TRBJ1-4; D is ambiguous. With 3 bases removed from V and 8 bases from J, the gap between germline ends came to 16 bases. Per germline, CDR1 MNHEY and CDR2 SMNVEV (reference sequence). This CDR3 comprises 15 residues. CDR3 protein: CASSFRQYPMEKLFF. Here the CDR3 DNA reads TGTGCCAGCAGTTTCCGCCAGTACCCCATGGAAAAACTGTTTTTT. Drawing the rest from reference TRBV27 and TRBJ1-4, the complete variable domain is EAQVTQNPRYLITVTGKKLTVTCSQNMNHEYMSWYRQDPGLGLRQIYYSMNVEVTDKGDVPEGYKVSRKEKRNFPLILESPSPNQTSLYFCASSFRQYPMEKLFFGSGTQLSVL.

The chain joins TRBV10-3 to TRBJ1-5, with a possible D match to TRBD1 (5 bases). This CDR3 comprises 15 residues. Germline CDR1 is ENHRY and CDR2 is SYGVKD. Trimming removed 10 bases at V and 0 bases at J, with 16 bases between. In DNA form, the CDR3 reads TGTGCCACCGAACAGGACCTCAATAGCAATCAGCCCCAGCATTTT. It encodes CATEQDLNSNQPQHF.

The chain couples TRBV6-1 to TRBJ1-5, with 7 positions matching TRBD1. Germline V gene sequence: CDR1 MNHNS, CDR2 SASEGT. This CDR3 has 15 amino acids. J gave up 4 bases and V 7 bases, and 10 bases lay outside the gene matches. DNA for the CDR3: TGTGCCAGCAAACGGGAGGGGGCGTCAAATCAGCCCCAGCATTTT. Translation gives CASKREGASNQPQHF.

The gene calls are TRBV7-9 and TRBJ2-7, with D perhaps TRBD1 (6 bases). Germline CDR1 SEHNR, CDR2 FQNEAQ (reference sequence). This CDR3 is 14 amino acids long. The germline V and J ends were trimmed by 5 bases and 0 bases, with 11 bases remaining between them. The CDR3, as DNA: TGTGCCAGCAGCCCAGGGGCGGGCTCCTACGAGCAGTACTTC. Translation gives CASSPGAGSYEQYF.

V gene TRBV27 combines with J gene TRBJ1-5; TRBD1 is a possible D gene (6 bases). Trimming shortened V by 3 bases and J by 3 bases, and 9 bases separated the two germline ends. Germline values: CDR1 MNHEY, CDR2 SMNVEV (reference sequence). This CDR3 comprises 14 residues. The chain's CDR3 is CASSLRGYNQPQHF. CDR3 bases: TGTGCCAGCAGTTTGAGGGGGTACAATCAGCCCCAGCATTTT.

This clone has only one observation. In nucleotides, the CDR3 is TGTGCCAGTACCTCTAGCGGGGGGGCGTTTGAGCAGTTCTTC. It is translated as CASTSSGGAFEQFF. The chain couples TRBV11-2 to TRBJ2-1, with 12 positions matching TRBD2. Germline loops: CDR1 SGHAT, CDR2 FQNNGV. J was trimmed by 9 bases and V by 9 bases; bases with no gene match: 9. CDR3 size: 14 residues.

The CDR3 DNA follows: TGTGCCAGCAGGAGGGACATGACCTACGAGCAGTACTTC. Translating it yields CASRRDMTYEQYF. This chain links TRBV6-1 with TRBJ2-7; a possible D gene is TRBD1 (6 bases). The CDR3 has 13 amino acids. Germline lookup yields CDR1 MNHNS and CDR2 SASEGT. V lost 6 bases and J 2 bases, leaving 11 bases between the germline ends.